This passage covers 27 T cell receptor beta chains from one sample sequenced in a study of T-cell reconstitution after alpha-beta-depleted transplantation in children. Unique molecular identifiers were incorporated during preparation of the TCRbeta library. TCRdb redid the calling of the PCR reads with MiXCR, one entry per CDR3 protein. The sample has some 300,000 distinct CDR3 sequences; 10% are singletons. The sample in question was PBMCs, obtained before TCRalphabeta/CD19-depleted stem cell transplant. The receptor set was obtained from a boy under two years old with acute myeloid leukemia, due to receive a stem cell transplant.

This clonotype was seen only a few times. The chain has TRBV6-1 and TRBJ2-5; 7 positions agree with TRBD2. This CDR3 is built from 14 residues. CDR1 and CDR2 (germline): MNHNS, SASEGT. J gave up 5 bases and V 6 bases, and 9 bases lay outside the gene matches. The CDR3 spells CASSPGGRPETQYF. The CDR3 nucleotides are TGTGCCAGCAGCCCCGGCGGGAGACCGGAGACCCAGTACTTC.

There are many counts of this clonotype. The rearrangement links TRBV5-1 to TRBJ2-3; TRBD2 matches 8 bases. CDR3 size: 15 residues. V lost 1 base, J lost 1 base, and 2 bases stayed unmatched. CDR1 is SGHRS and CDR2 is YFSETQ in the germline V gene. Here the CDR3 reads CASSLPGRGTDTQYF. CDR3 bases: TGCGCCAGCAGCTTGCCCGGGAGGGGCACAGATACGCAGTATTTT.

This clonotype was seen more than once but under ten times. This rearrangement joins TRBV24-1 to TRBJ2-5; TRBD1 aligns across 7 bases. After removal of 6 bases from V and 5 bases from J, the junction contained 8 bases not matched to a gene. CDR1 and CDR2 from the germline V gene are KGHDR and SFDVKD. The CDR3 runs to 14 residues. DNA of the CDR3: TGTGCCACCAGTAGACAGGGAGTGGGGGAGACCCAGTACTTC. This translates into CATSRQGVGETQYF.

In its sample, this clonotype was seen many times. The rearrangement uses TRBV25-1 and TRBJ2-2, with no clear D. V lost 3 bases and J lost 5, with 10 bases in between. The CDR3 has 14 amino acids. From germline, CDR1 is MGHDK and CDR2 SYGVNS. The CDR3 spells CASSDTERTGELFF. The CDR3 bases are TGTGCCAGCAGTGATACAGAACGGACCGGGGAGCTGTTTTTT.

This clonotype was seen at least ten times. The chain has TRBV9 and TRBJ2-1; the D gene is possibly TRBD1 (6 bases). Trimming removed 4 bases at V and 8 bases at J, with 16 bases between. Germline V gene data show CDR1 as SGDLS and CDR2 as YYNGEE. This CDR3 comprises 14 residues. The CDR3 protein is CASSPPLGAYEQFF. The CDR3 DNA sequence: TGTGCCAGCAGCCCCCCCCTGGGGGCATATGAGCAGTTCTTC.

Turning to this clonotype: Given a much more abundant clone one base away, this may be a read error. The chain is built from TRBV5-5 and TRBJ2-7, with unresolved D. This CDR3 comprises 13 residues. CDR1 SGHKS and CDR2 YYEKEE come from the germline V gene (reference sequence). CDR3 sequence reads: CASSFELSYDQYF. CDR3 coding DNA: TGTGCCAGCAGCTTTGAGCTCTCCTACGACCAGTACTTC.

This clonotype has ten or more counts. V gene TRBV7-9 combines with J gene TRBJ1-6; perhaps TRBD1 as D (6 bases). The CDR3 contains 15 residues. V gave up 5 bases and J gave up 8 bases, with 16 bases separating them. Per germline, CDR1 SEHNR and CDR2 FQNEAQ (reference sequence). The CDR3 loop is CASSTHREWDSPLHF. DNA for the CDR3: TGTGCCAGCAGCACTCACAGGGAATGGGATTCACCCCTCCACTTT.

This clonotype has just a few counts. In nucleotides, the CDR3 is TGTGCCAGCAGCTTGGGATCAGGGAACCTATACAATGAGCAGTTCTTC. Translation: CASSLGSGNLYNEQFF. This chain joins TRBV5-5 and TRBJ2-1; the D gene is possibly TRBD1 (5 bases). The germline V gene encodes CDR1 SGHKS and CDR2 YYEKEE (reference sequence). This CDR3 contains 16 residues. Trimming removed 0 bases from V and 4 bases from J, with 14 bases in between. Variable domain in full (rest from reference TRBV5-5 and TRBJ2-1): DAGVTQSPTHLIKTRGQQVTLRCSPISGHKSVSWYQQVLGQGPQFIFQYYEKEERGRGNFPDRFSARQFPNYSSELNVNALLLGDSALYLCASSLGSGNLYNEQFFGPGTRLTVL.

This clonotype was recorded at least ten times. This rearrangement joins TRBV5-6 to TRBJ2-5, with D unresolved. The germline V gene has CDR1 SGHDT and CDR2 YYEEEE. The CDR3 length is 13 residues. The V gene lost 1 base and the J gene lost 5 bases, with 9 bases spanning the gap. CDR3 region: CASSLKGWETQYF. CDR3 DNA: TGTGCCAGCAGCTTGAAGGGTTGGGAGACCCAGTACTTC.

This clonotype appeared many times. The chain uses TRBV21-1 and TRBJ2-2. TRBV21-1 is reported as a pseudogene. The CDR3 extends over 8 amino acids. Here the CDR3 reads CARGELFF. The CDR3 DNA sequence: TGTGCCAGGGGGGAGCTGTTTTTT.

The V gene is TRBV7-2, the J gene TRBJ1-2, with a possible D match to TRBD1 (5 bases). The CDR3 runs to 15 residues. Germline-derived CDR1 and CDR2 are SGHTA and FQGNSA. The V and J ends lost 1 base and 2 bases respectively, with 11 bases between them. The CDR3 sequence is CASSLVFRGNYGYTF. The CDR3 DNA reads as TGTGCCAGCAGCTTAGTCTTCCGGGGGAACTATGGCTACACCTTC.

The sample holds many counts of this clonotype. V gene TRBV4-3 combines with J gene TRBJ2-7; possible D gene TRBD2, 6 bases. The germline V and J ends were trimmed by 2 bases and 0 bases, with 8 bases remaining between them. The CDR3 spans 14 residues. From germline, CDR1 is LGHNA and CDR2 YSLEER. As DNA, the CDR3 is TGCGCCAGCAGCCAAAGCGGGTACTCCTACGAGCAGTACTTC. Translated: CASSQSGYSYEQYF.

Ten or more counts support this clonotype. The chain has TRBV20-1 and TRBJ2-1, with 9 bases that match TRBD2. There are 15 residues in the CDR3. The V segment lost 6 bases and the J segment 4 bases; nucleotides outside the gene matches: 10. The V gene's germline CDR1 is DFQATT and CDR2 SNEGSKA (reference sequence). The CDR3 DNA reads TGCAGTGCCAAGGAAAAGACTAGCGGATACAATGAGCAGTTCTTC. Amino acid sequence: CSAKEKTSGYNEQFF.

This clonotype was seen more than once but under ten times. The chain has TRBV20-1 and TRBJ1-5; the D gene is possibly TRBD1 (5 bases). This CDR3 has 13 residues. V was pared by 7 bases and J by 4 bases, with 14 bases between. CDR1 is DFQATT, CDR2 SNEGSKA, per germline (reference sequence). The CDR3 reads CSGSRGGNQPQHF. In DNA form, the CDR3 reads TGCAGTGGTTCCCGGGGGGGTAATCAGCCCCAGCATTTT.

The V and J genes are TRBV7-2 and TRBJ2-7, with D possibly being TRBD2 (6 bases). Germline V lookup: CDR1 SGHTA, CDR2 FQGNSA. V dropped 1 base and J dropped 0 bases, with 13 bases sitting between them. This CDR3 is 16 amino acids long. The CDR3 loop is CASSLGGGVLSYEQYF. The CDR3 DNA sequence: TGTGCCAGCAGCTTAGGCGGCGGGGTGCTCTCCTACGAGCAGTACTTC.

This clonotype has ten or more counts. The rearrangement joins TRBV7-8 to TRBJ2-1; D gene ambiguous. The CDR3 has 14 residues. Germline V gene sequence: CDR1 SGHVS, CDR2 FQNEAQ. V was clipped by 5 bases and J by 1 base, with 9 bases between them. CDR3: CASSPRASYNEQFF. The CDR3, as DNA: TGTGCCAGCAGCCCCCGGGCTTCCTACAATGAGCAGTTCTTC.

The CDR3 loop reads CALSLRPPTSGGRDEQFF. CDR3 bases: TGTGCCCTCAGTTTAAGGCCGCCGACTAGCGGGGGAAGGGATGAGCAGTTCTTC. The chain recombines TRBV28 with TRBJ2-1; 12 nucleotides agree with TRBD2. This CDR3 has 18 amino acids. V lost 11 bases to trimming and J lost 8 bases; unmatched junction nucleotides: 22. CDR1 and CDR2 from the germline V gene are MDHEN and SYDVKM.

The chain couples TRBV5-1 to TRBJ2-7, with a weak D call TRBD1 (7 bases). In germline, CDR1 is SGHRS, CDR2 YFSETQ. Trimming cost V 4 bases and J 5 bases, with 19 bases left between them. The CDR3 covers 15 residues. CDR3 residues: CASSNRPGGGNEQYF. Here the CDR3 DNA reads TGCGCCAGCAGCAACCGCCCAGGGGGAGGAAACGAGCAGTACTTC. Full variable domain (remainder filled in from reference TRBV5-1 and TRBJ2-7): KAGVTQTPRYLIKTRGQQVTLSCSPISGHRSVSWYQQTPGQGLQFLFEYFSETQRNKGNFPGRFSGRQFSNSRSEMNVSTLELGDSALYLCASSNRPGGGNEQYFGPGTRLTVT.

CDR3: CATAATSGEQFF. The CDR3 coding sequence is TGTGCTACCGCCGCAACTAGCGGTGAGCAGTTCTTC. V is TRBV10-3 and J is TRBJ2-1; 8 bases are a match to TRBD2. The CDR3 is 12 residues long. The germline CDR1 and CDR2 sequences are ENHRY and SYGVKD.

This clonotype showed up just a few times. A junction boundary mismatches the germline segment, possibly from a read error. The CDR3 region has the DNA TGTGCCAGTAGCTCCCAGGGGGGCTCCGGGGAGCTGTTTTTT. Its translation is CASSSQGGSGELFF. The rearrangement uses TRBV5-6 and TRBJ2-2, with D maybe TRBD1 (7 bases). The CDR3 extends over 14 amino acids. Germline-derived CDR1 and CDR2 are SGHDT and YYEEEE.

This clonotype was seen ten or more times. Compared with germline, one end of the junction differs, possibly owing to a read error. The CDR3 DNA follows: TGTGCTAGCAGCTTAGGTGGGACAGGGTTCCAAGAGACCCAGTACTTC. Its protein product is CASSLGGTGFQETQYF. V is TRBV7-7 and J is TRBJ2-5, with 9 bases lining up with TRBD1. Per germline, CDR1 SSHAT and CDR2 FNYEAQ (reference sequence). This CDR3 comprises 16 residues.

This clonotype occurred many times. The CDR3 protein is CASRGGNNEQFF. In nucleotides, the CDR3 is TGCGCCAGCAGGGGGGGGAACAATGAGCAGTTCTTC. The V call is TRBV5-1, the J call TRBJ2-1; 7 bases agree with TRBD2. J lost 5 bases, V lost 5 bases, and 1 base had no gene match. The germline V gene has CDR1 SGHRS and CDR2 YFSETQ. The CDR3 contains 12 residues.

The chain uses TRBV4-3 and TRBJ1-3; perhaps TRBD1 as D (6 bases). Germline CDR1 and CDR2: LGHNA and YSLEER. This CDR3 region has 17 residues. V was pared by 0 bases and J by 2 bases, with 14 bases between. The CDR3 DNA follows: TGCGCCAGCAGCCAAGATCAGCGGACAGTTCCTGGAAACACCATATATTTT. Translated: CASSQDQRTVPGNTIYF.

This clonotype was seen ten or more times. The V and J genes are TRBV20-1 and TRBJ2-1; 7 nucleotides agree with TRBD2. The CDR3 covers 16 residues. Germline V gives CDR1 DFQATT, CDR2 SNEGSKA (reference sequence). The ends lost 3 bases at V and 0 bases at J; junction bases unmatched: 8. This CDR3 reads CSARPTRGGSYNEQFF. The CDR3 DNA reads as TGCAGTGCTAGGCCGACCCGCGGGGGCTCCTACAATGAGCAGTTCTTC.

The CDR3 protein is CASSSTVRAKQYF. The CDR3 coding sequence is TGCGCCAGCAGCTCGACAGTCAGGGCTAAGCAGTACTTC. This chain connects TRBV5-1 to TRBJ2-7, with D possibly matching TRBD1 (5 bases). Germline V CDR1 and CDR2: SGHRS, YFSETQ. V lost 3 bases, J lost 8 bases, and 15 bases lay in between. The CDR3 loop spans 13 amino acids.

This clonotype appeared many times. V is TRBV5-1 and J is TRBJ2-7; no clear D gene. The CDR3 length is 10 residues. The germline gives CDR1 SGHRS, CDR2 YFSETQ. Trimming shortened V by 3 bases and J by 7 bases, and 5 bases separated the two germline ends. This CDR3 reads CASSYSEQYF. The CDR3 nucleotides are TGCGCCAGCAGCTATTCAGAGCAGTACTTC.

This clonotype was found many times. The junction shows a germline mismatch at one end, possibly a read error. V is TRBV7-7 and J is TRBJ1-2; D gene ambiguous. This CDR3 is 9 amino acids long. Germline loops: CDR1 SSHAT, CDR2 FNYEAQ (reference sequence). CDR3 bases: TGTGCCAGCAGCTTGCCGTATCCATTC. Encoded protein: CASSLPYPF.